The 14 T cell receptor beta chains reported below all come from one sample, sequenced in a study of CD8+CD57+ T cells in acquired aplastic anemia (dated by TCRdb to about 2018). Instrument used: Illumina HiSeq 2000. Profiling of TCR beta VDJ combinations and CDR3 sequences used genomic DNA as the template. In TCRdb, the public reads were trimmed at Q25 with fastp and aligned with MiXCR, with productive beta chains retained. Rows are combined by CDR3 protein, so each entry shows the most common genes and DNA. Recorded for this sample are 190,000 or so distinct CDR3 sequences; over 60% of them occurred a single time. The ten biggest clones cover about 29% of the sample. The sample consisted of sorted CD4+, CD8+, or CD8+CD57+ T cells (not recorded which) from PBMCs. The receptors come from a human donor in good health.

This clonotype has a count of ten or more. V gene TRBV15 combines with J gene TRBJ1-5, with TRBD1 matching over 7 bases. CDR1 is LNHNV and CDR2 is YYDKDF in the germline V gene (reference sequence). The J segment lost 7 bases and the V segment lost 0 bases, leaving 9 bases of the junction unmatched. CDR3 length: 16 amino acids. The CDR3 region is CATSRDLGQPHQPQHF. CDR3 bases: TGTGCCACCAGCAGAGATCTGGGACAGCCCCACCAGCCCCAGCATTTT.

The sample holds one count of this clonotype. The rearrangement uses TRBV19 and TRBJ2-7; possibly TRBD1 for D (6 bases). CDR3 length: 14 amino acids. Trimming removed 5 bases at V and 6 bases at J, with 17 bases between. Germline-derived CDR1 and CDR2 are LNHDA and SQIVND (reference sequence). The CDR3: CASSWAGDVSEQYF. The CDR3 nucleotides read TGTGCCAGTAGTTGGGCAGGGGATGTATCCGAGCAGTACTTC.

This clonotype appeared a few times. V and J are TRBV4-1 and TRBJ2-1; TRBD2 aligns across 10 bases. The trim removed 4 bases at V and 9 bases at J, leaving 27 bases unmatched. Germline lookup yields CDR1 MGHRA and CDR2 YSYEKL. The CDR3 is made up of 21 amino acids. The CDR3: CASSPMVGSGRPNPGLGEQFF. The CDR3 region has the DNA TGCGCCAGCAGCCCCATGGTGGGTAGCGGGAGGCCAAACCCAGGTCTGGGTGAGCAGTTCTTC.

The rearrangement links TRBV19 to TRBJ1-1, with D perhaps TRBD1 (5 bases). The V gene's germline CDR1 is LNHDA and CDR2 SQIVND (reference sequence). V lost 3 bases to trimming and J lost 1 base, with 9 bases between them. This CDR3 contains 14 residues. The CDR3 DNA is TGTGCCAGTAGTATGGGGGGAACGAACACTGAAGCTTTCTTT. Encoded protein: CASSMGGTNTEAFF.

The chain carries TRBV15 and TRBJ2-5; TRBD1 is a possible D gene (7 bases). Germline CDR1 and CDR2: LNHNV and YYDKDF (reference sequence). This CDR3 region has 13 residues. V lost 3 bases, J lost 5 bases, and 10 bases lay in between. The chain's CDR3 is CATSRAGQETQYF. CDR3 DNA: TGTGCCACCAGCAGGGCGGGACAGGAGACCCAGTACTTC.

This chain connects TRBV20-1 to TRBJ2-5, with D maybe TRBD1 (6 bases). The CDR3 runs 13 residues. Germline lookup yields CDR1 DFQATT and CDR2 SNEGSKA (reference sequence). Trimming left V 7 bases short and J 2 bases short, with 14 bases between. DNA of the CDR3: TGCAGTGTCCCGGGACACGAACAAGAGACCCAGTACTTC. Translated: CSVPGHEQETQYF.

The chain recombines TRBV7-9 with TRBJ2-2; 12 positions agree with TRBD2. V shed 6 bases, J shed 3 bases, and the junction held 5 bases outside the gene matches. Germline V lookup: CDR1 SEHNR, CDR2 FQNEAQ (reference sequence). CDR3 length equals 16 residues. DNA for the CDR3: TGTGCCAGCAGACTGACTAGCGGGGGTGACACCGGGGAGCTGTTTTTT. As protein: CASRLTSGGDTGELFF.

This clonotype was seen repeatedly, ten times or more. The CDR3 spells CASSLRGLYEQYF. The CDR3, as DNA: TGTGCCAGCAGTCTAAGAGGCCTCTACGAGCAGTACTTC. The genes are TRBV28 and TRBJ2-7; D is undetermined. The CDR3 spans 13 residues. V dropped 5 bases and J dropped 3 bases, with 11 bases sitting between them. CDR1 MDHEN and CDR2 SYDVKM come from the germline V gene.

There are many counts of this clonotype. The rearrangement uses TRBV4-1 and TRBJ2-2, with a tentative D call TRBD2 (5 bases). This CDR3 region has 15 residues. V was clipped by 2 bases and J by 4 bases, with 11 bases between them. Germline loops: CDR1 MGHRA, CDR2 YSYEKL. CDR3 in amino acids: CASSQSSAGTGELFF. The CDR3 nucleotides are TGCGCCAGCAGCCAATCCAGCGCGGGCACCGGGGAGCTGTTTTTT.

At least ten counts were recorded for this clonotype. The chain carries TRBV7-9 and TRBJ1-2, with D maybe TRBD1 (6 bases). This CDR3 has 23 residues. Germline V gene lookup returns CDR1 SEHNR and CDR2 FQNEAQ (reference sequence). Deletions cut 4 bases from V and 0 bases from J, with 36 bases between. The CDR3 loop reads CASSSGVLGGGQTAEDANYGYTF. CDR3 DNA sequence: TGTGCCAGCAGCTCAGGAGTGCTAGGGGGAGGACAGACAGCAGAAGACGCTAACTATGGCTACACCTTC.

J is TRBJ2-1 and V is TRBV10-3, with D perhaps matching TRBD1 (6 bases). Trimming shortened V by 8 bases and J by 10 bases, and 21 bases separated the two germline ends. Germline V gene data show CDR1 as ENHRY and CDR2 as SYGVKD. The CDR3 length is 14 residues. CDR3 DNA: TGTGCCATCGGAAGTGGGGACATGCGGTCGGAGCAGTTCTTC. Its protein is CAIGSGDMRSEQFF.

This clonotype has at least ten counts. V usage is TRBV11-2 and J usage is TRBJ1-1; D gene ambiguous. With 8 bases removed from V and 0 bases from J, the gap between germline ends came to 10 bases. In germline, CDR1 is SGHAT, CDR2 FQNNGV. The CDR3 spans 13 residues. The CDR3 DNA follows: TGTGCCAGCGGTGGACCGATGAACACTGAAGCTTTCTTT. Its protein product is CASGGPMNTEAFF.

This clonotype was seen at least ten times. The J gene is TRBJ2-1, the V gene TRBV6-5, with D possibly TRBD1 on 5 matching bases. CDR3 length: 15 amino acids. With 0 bases removed from V and 0 bases from J, the gap between germline ends came to 6 bases. Germline loops: CDR1 MNHEY, CDR2 SVGAGI. The CDR3 region is CASSYSRDSYNEQFF. The CDR3 DNA is TGTGCCAGCAGTTACTCCAGGGACTCCTACAATGAGCAGTTCTTC.

This chain links TRBV20-1 with TRBJ1-4; D is unresolved. The CDR3 is 14 residues long. Looked up from germline, CDR1 is DFQATT and CDR2 is SNEGSKA (reference sequence). Trimming removed 6 bases at V and 8 bases at J, with 19 bases between. The CDR3 region has the DNA TGCAGTGCAGATGTTCGGGGTGTAGGGGAAAAACTGTTTTTT. This sequence encodes CSADVRGVGEKLFF.